The T cell receptor (beta chain) under discussion was sequenced for a study of molecular identifiers for immune sequencing clone quantification. The trim removed 6 bases at V and 6 bases at J, leaving 10 bases unmatched. CDR3 length: 15 residues. Per germline, CDR1 MNHEY and CDR2 SVGAGI. One entry per CDR3 protein, called by TCRdb with MiXCR from the PCR reads. In the table there are hundreds of thousands of distinct CDR3 sequences, roughly 27% of which are singletons. The rearrangement uses TRBV6-5 and TRBJ1-5, with 8 bases fitting TRBD1. The sample was naive CD8+ T cells from blood, with Jurkat cell RNA spiked in. Subset specified: FACS-sorted CD8+CD4-CCR7+CD45RA+ naive T cells. This TCR derives from a human donor in good health. Some libraries in this study had Jurkat cell RNA spiked in. Written as DNA, the CDR3 is TGTGCCAGCAGCCCGGGACAGGTATGGTCTCAGCCCCAGCATTTT. The encoded protein is CASSPGQVWSQPQHF.